The 16 T cell receptor beta chains listed next were all sequenced from one sample in a study of blood T cell repertoires in COVID-19. Assay used: immunoSEQ multiplex PCR; TCRdb lists only in-frame clones, some missing. The sample has fewer than 650,000 clones; about 89% are singletons. The source material was peripheral blood. The origin of the receptors is a woman in her 50s with COVID-19, enrolled during active disease.

The gene calls are TRBV28 and TRBJ1-3, with TRBD1 matching 8 bases. The CDR3 runs 14 residues. Germline CDR1 and CDR2: MDHEN and SYDVKM. The junction had 8 bases not matched to a gene; V was cut back by 9 bases and J by 4 bases. CDR3 sequence: CASRPAGGGNTIYF. The CDR3 DNA is TGTGCCAGTCGTCCTGCAGGGGGCGGAAACACCATATATTTT.

This clone has just a few counts. The chain employs TRBV5-1 and TRBJ1-1; no clear D gene. This CDR3 spans 16 amino acids. CDR1 and CDR2 (germline): SGHRS, YFSETQ. With 2 bases removed from V and 3 bases from J, the gap between germline ends came to 17 bases. The chain's CDR3 is CASSLRPGAADTEAFF. DNA for the CDR3: TGCGCCAGCAGCTTAAGACCGGGAGCCGCGGACACTGAAGCTTTCTTT.

This sequence joins TRBV3-1 (or the pseudogene TRBV3-2) and TRBJ1-2; TRBD1 might be the D (5 bases). The CDR3 consists of 12 residues. CDR1 and CDR2 (germline): LGHDT, YNNKEL (reference sequence). V dropped 6 bases and J dropped 7 bases, with 12 bases sitting between them. The CDR3, as DNA: TGTGCCAGCAGTCGGGACTTCGGTGGCTACACCTTC. Translating gives CASSRDFGGYTF.

This sequence joins TRBV11-2 and TRBJ2-7; 8 bases are a match to TRBD1. Germline CDR1 reads SGHAT; CDR2 reads FQNNGV. After removal of 5 bases from V and 5 bases from J, the junction contained 8 bases not matched to a gene. The CDR3 spans 14 residues. CDR3 protein: CASSARQGTHEQYF. The CDR3 nucleotides read TGTGCCAGCAGCGCCAGACAGGGGACCCACGAGCAGTACTTC.

The CDR3 DNA is TGTGCCAGCAGCCAAGGGATGCAGGGATGGGGGCCCCAGCATTTT. Encoded protein: CASSQGMQGWGPQHF. The rearrangement joins TRBV3-1 (or the pseudogene TRBV3-2) to TRBJ1-5; tentatively, D is TRBD1 (5 bases). Germline V gene lookup returns CDR1 LGHDT and CDR2 YNNKEL (reference sequence). The CDR3 has 15 amino acids. V was shortened by 1 base and J by 9 bases, with 16 bases between the two germline ends.

This clone was observed a handful of times. The genes are TRBV20-1 and TRBJ2-7; 12 positions agree with TRBD2. V trimming: 3 bases; J trimming: 4 bases; junction bases outside the gene matches: 7. The germline V gene encodes CDR1 DFQATT and CDR2 SNEGSKA (reference sequence). The CDR3 totals 15 residues. The CDR3 DNA is TGCAGTGCTAGTAGGACTAGCGGGGTTGGGTACGAGCAGTACTTC. Its translation: CSASRTSGVGYEQYF.

The chain links TRBV7-2 to TRBJ2-7; TRBD2 matches at 8 bases. Germline values: CDR1 SGHTA, CDR2 FQGNSA. J gave up 4 bases and V 5 bases, and 4 bases lay outside the gene matches. The CDR3 length is 13 residues. In DNA form, the CDR3 reads TGTGCCAGCAGCCCCGCGGGAGGTTACGAGCAGTACTTC. This gives the protein CASSPAGGYEQYF.

This chain uses TRBV30 with TRBJ1-4, with 9 positions matching TRBD1. The CDR3 contains 13 residues. Per germline, CDR1 GTSNPN and CDR2 SVGIG (reference sequence). The V and J ends lost 3 bases and 5 bases, in that order; junction bases with no gene match: 1. The CDR3 DNA is TGTGCCTGGAGCGGACAGGGGAATGAAAAACTGTTTTTT. This encodes CAWSGQGNEKLFF.

This rearrangement joins TRBV21-1 to TRBJ2-5; the table's D call, TRBD1, was not checked against the DNA. TRBV21-1 corresponds to a pseudogene. There are 17 residues in the CDR3. The CDR3 is CASSKRPQKGARETQYF. The CDR3 DNA follows: TGTGCCAGCAGCAAAAGACCGCAGAAGGGGGCGCGAGAGACCCAGTACTTC.

The V call is TRBV30, the J call TRBJ1-2; D is unresolved. CDR3 length equals 14 residues. Between the trimmed V and J ends, which lost 3 bases and 4 bases, there was a span of 15 bases. The V gene's germline CDR1 is GTSNPN and CDR2 SVGIG (reference sequence). CDR3 DNA: TGTGCCTGGAGAGCGGAGGGAGTATCCTATGGCTACACCTTC. Amino acids: CAWRAEGVSYGYTF.

As concerns this clone: The sample contains more than one DNA sequence encoding this CDR3. This chain connects TRBV11-2 to TRBJ1-2, with a possible D match to TRBD1 (6 bases). Trimming stripped 5 bases from V and 4 bases from J, with 11 bases between. Germline CDR1 is SGHAT and CDR2 is FQNNGV. The CDR3 is 13 amino acids. The CDR3 DNA reads as TGTGCCAGCAGCCTGGACAGAAGCTATGGCTACACCTTC. Its protein is CASSLDRSYGYTF.

The rearrangement links TRBV11-3 to TRBJ2-7; 9 nucleotides match TRBD1. The junction had 0 bases not matched to a gene; V was cut back by 3 bases and J by 6 bases. Germline V CDR1 and CDR2: SGHNT, YENEEA. This CDR3 comprises 12 residues. CDR3 DNA sequence: TGTGCCAGCAGCTTGACAGGGGGCGAGCAGTACTTC. Protein sequence: CASSLTGGEQYF.

The genes are TRBV30 and TRBJ2-7, with 8 positions matching TRBD1. CDR3 length equals 12 residues. The V gene's germline CDR1 is GTSNPN and CDR2 SVGIG (reference sequence). J lost 0 bases, V lost 5 bases, and 0 bases had no gene match. This chain's CDR3 is CAWGQGSYEQYF. CDR3 DNA: TGTGCCTGGGGACAGGGCTCCTACGAGCAGTACTTC. Looking up the rest from reference TRBV30 and TRBJ2-7 gives the full variable domain: SQTIHQWPATLVQPVGSPLSLECTVEGTSNPNLYWYRQAAGRGLQLLFYSVGIGQISSEVPQNLSASRPQDRQFILSSKKLLLSDSGFYLCAWGQGSYEQYFGPGTRLTVT.

The genes are TRBV29-1 and TRBJ2-7, with D perhaps matching TRBD2 (6 bases). Germline lookup yields CDR1 SQVTM and CDR2 ANQGSEA. The CDR3 runs 14 residues. Trimming shortened V by 4 bases and J by 7 bases, and 20 bases separated the two germline ends. CDR3 residues: CSVGITRDLGEQYF. CDR3 coding DNA: TGCAGCGTTGGTATAACTCGGGACTTAGGAGAGCAGTACTTC.

The V and J genes are TRBV21-1 and TRBJ2-2; the table calls TRBD1, which could not be checked here. TRBV21-1 represents a pseudogene. The CDR3 has 14 residues. The CDR3 DNA sequence: TGTGCCAACCCAGGGGGAACGAACACCGGGGAGCTGTTTTTT. This encodes CANPGGTNTGELFF.

The chain joins TRBV6-5 to TRBJ2-3; TRBD2 matches at 7 bases. This CDR3 is 15 amino acids long. Germline lookup yields CDR1 MNHEY and CDR2 SVGAGI. Unmatched junction bases numbered 2, after V lost 0 bases and J lost 2 bases. The CDR3 DNA reads as TGTGCCAGCAGTTACTCGAGGGACTACACAGATACGCAGTATTTT. Amino acids: CASSYSRDYTDTQYF.